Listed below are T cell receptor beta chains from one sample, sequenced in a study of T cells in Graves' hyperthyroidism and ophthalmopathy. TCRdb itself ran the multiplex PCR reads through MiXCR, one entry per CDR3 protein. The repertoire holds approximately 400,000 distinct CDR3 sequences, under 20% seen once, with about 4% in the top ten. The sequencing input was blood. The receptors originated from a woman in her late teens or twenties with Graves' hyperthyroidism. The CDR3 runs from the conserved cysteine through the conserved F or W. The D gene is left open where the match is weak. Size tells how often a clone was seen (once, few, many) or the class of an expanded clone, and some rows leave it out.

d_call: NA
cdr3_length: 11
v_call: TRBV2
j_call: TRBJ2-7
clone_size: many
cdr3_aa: CATRQSYEQYF
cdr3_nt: TGTGCCACGAGACAGTCCTACGAGCAGTACTTC

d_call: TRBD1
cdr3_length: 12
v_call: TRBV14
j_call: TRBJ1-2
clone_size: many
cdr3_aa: CASPRDRGGYTF
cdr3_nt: TGTGCCAGCCCCCGGGACAGGGGAGGCTACACCTTC

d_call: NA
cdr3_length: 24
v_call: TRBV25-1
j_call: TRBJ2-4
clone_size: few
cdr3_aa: CASSQLGSGGVGRDISIAKNIQYF
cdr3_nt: TGTGCCAGCAGTCAACTGGGATCCGGGGGCGTGGGCCGGGACATATCAATAGCCAAAAACATTCAGTACTTC

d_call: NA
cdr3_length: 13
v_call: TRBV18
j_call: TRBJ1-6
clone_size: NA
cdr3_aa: CASSPTGYSPLHF
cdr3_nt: TGTGCCAGCTCACCGACAGGTTATTCACCCCTCCACTTT

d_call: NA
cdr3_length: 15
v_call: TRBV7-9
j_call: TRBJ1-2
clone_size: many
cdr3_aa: CASSLEAQSTDGYTF
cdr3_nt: TGTGCCAGCAGCTTAGAGGCACAGTCGACTGATGGCTACACCTTC

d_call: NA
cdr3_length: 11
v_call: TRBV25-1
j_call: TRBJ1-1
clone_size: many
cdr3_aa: CASSEGLGAFF
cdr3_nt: TGTGCCAGCAGTGAGGGGTTAGGAGCTTTCTTT

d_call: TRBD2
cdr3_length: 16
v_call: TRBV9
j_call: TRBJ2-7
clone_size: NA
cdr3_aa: CASSVGGRGEVHEQYF
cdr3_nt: TGTGCCAGCAGCGTGGGAGGCCGGGGGGAGGTCCACGAGCAGTACTTC

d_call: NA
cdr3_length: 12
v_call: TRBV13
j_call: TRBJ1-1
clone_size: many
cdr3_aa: CASSLVGAPAFF
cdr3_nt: TGTGCCAGCAGCTTGGTGGGGGCCCCCGCTTTCTTT

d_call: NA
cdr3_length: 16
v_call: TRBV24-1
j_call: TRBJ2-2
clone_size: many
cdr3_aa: CATSDPSGEAAGELFF
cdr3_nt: TGTGCCACCAGTGATCCGTCGGGGGAGGCGGCCGGGGAGCTGTTTTTT

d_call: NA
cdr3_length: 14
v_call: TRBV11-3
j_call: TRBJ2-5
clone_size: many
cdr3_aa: CASSSRTGMGTQYF
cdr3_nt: TGTGCCAGCAGTTCGAGGACCGGAATGGGGACCCAGTACTTC

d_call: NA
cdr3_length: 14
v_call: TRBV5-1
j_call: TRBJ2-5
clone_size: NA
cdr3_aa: CASSMEGPKETQYF
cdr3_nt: TGCGCCAGCAGCATGGAGGGGCCGAAAGAGACCCAGTACTTC

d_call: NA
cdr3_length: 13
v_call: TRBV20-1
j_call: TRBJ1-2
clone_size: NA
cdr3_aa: CSAIPVDYYGYTF
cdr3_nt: TGCAGTGCTATTCCGGTGGATTACTATGGCTACACCTTC

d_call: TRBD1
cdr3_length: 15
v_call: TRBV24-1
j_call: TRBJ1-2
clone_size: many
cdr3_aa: CATSEPTDRGYSYTF
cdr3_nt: TGTGCCACCAGTGAGCCTACCGACAGGGGCTACAGCTACACCTTC

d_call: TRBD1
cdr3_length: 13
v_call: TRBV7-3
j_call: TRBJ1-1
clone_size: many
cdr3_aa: CASSRKGATEAFF
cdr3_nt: TGTGCCAGCAGCCGAAAGGGGGCAACTGAAGCTTTCTTT

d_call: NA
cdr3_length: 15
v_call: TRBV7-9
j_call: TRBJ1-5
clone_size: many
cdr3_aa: CASSLDLLGDRPQHF
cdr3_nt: TGTGCCAGCAGCTTAGACTTACTTGGGGATCGGCCCCAGCATTTT

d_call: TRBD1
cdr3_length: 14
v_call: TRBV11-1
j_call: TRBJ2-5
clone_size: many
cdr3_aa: CASSSTGSKETQYF
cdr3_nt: TGTGCCAGCAGCTCGACAGGGAGTAAGGAGACCCAGTACTTC

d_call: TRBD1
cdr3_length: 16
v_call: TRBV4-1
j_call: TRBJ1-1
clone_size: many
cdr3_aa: CASSQGQGAMNTEAFF
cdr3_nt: TGCGCCAGCAGCCAAGGACAGGGGGCCATGAACACTGAAGCTTTCTTT

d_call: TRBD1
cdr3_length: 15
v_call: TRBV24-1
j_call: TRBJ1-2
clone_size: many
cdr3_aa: CATSEPGQGTYGYTF
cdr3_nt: TGTGCCACCAGTGAGCCGGGACAGGGGACATATGGCTACACCTTC

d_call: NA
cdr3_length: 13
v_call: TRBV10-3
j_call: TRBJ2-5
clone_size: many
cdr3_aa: CAIRGPDRETQYF
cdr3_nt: TGTGCCATCAGGGGACCTGACCGAGAGACCCAGTACTTC

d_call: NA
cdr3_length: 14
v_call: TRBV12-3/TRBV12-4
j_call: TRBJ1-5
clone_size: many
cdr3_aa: CASSWEQLLEPQHF
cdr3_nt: TGTGCCAGCAGTTGGGAACAGCTCTTGGAGCCCCAGCATTTT

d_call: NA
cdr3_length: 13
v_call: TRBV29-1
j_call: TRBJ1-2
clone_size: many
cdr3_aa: CSVVSTGTYGYTF
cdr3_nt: TGCAGCGTTGTATCGACAGGAACCTATGGCTACACCTTC

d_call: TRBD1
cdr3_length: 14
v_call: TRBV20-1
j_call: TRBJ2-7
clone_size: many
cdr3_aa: CSAPRQGSSYEQYF
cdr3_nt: TGCAGTGCACCTCGACAGGGAAGCTCCTACGAGCAGTACTTC

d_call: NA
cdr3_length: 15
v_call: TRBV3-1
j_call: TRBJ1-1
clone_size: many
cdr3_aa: CASSQEVWTNTEAFF
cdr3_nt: TGTGCCAGCAGCCAAGAAGTTTGGACGAACACTGAAGCTTTCTTT

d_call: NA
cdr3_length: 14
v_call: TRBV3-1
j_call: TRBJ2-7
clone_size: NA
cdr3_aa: CASTPHWDTYEQYF
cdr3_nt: TGTGCCAGCACCCCCCATTGGGACACCTACGAGCAGTACTTC

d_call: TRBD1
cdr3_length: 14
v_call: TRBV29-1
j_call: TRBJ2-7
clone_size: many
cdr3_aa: CSVVRQGLRDEQYF
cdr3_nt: TGCAGCGTAGTCCGACAGGGCCTCCGCGACGAGCAGTACTTC

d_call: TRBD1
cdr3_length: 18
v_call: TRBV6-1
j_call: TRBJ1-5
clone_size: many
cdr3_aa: CASSAFGDRAYSNQPQHF
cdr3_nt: TGTGCCAGCAGTGCCTTCGGGGACAGGGCCTATAGCAATCAGCCCCAGCATTTT

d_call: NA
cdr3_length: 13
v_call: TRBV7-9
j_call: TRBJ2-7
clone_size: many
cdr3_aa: CASSSQITYEQYF
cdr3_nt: TGTGCCAGCAGCTCACAGATTACCTACGAGCAGTACTTC

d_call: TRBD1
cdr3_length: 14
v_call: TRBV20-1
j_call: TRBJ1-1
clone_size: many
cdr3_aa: CSVGPRGLNTEAFF
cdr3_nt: TGCAGTGTCGGGCCTAGGGGGCTGAACACTGAAGCTTTCTTT

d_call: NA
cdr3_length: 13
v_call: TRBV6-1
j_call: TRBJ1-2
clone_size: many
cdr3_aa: CASSEAGPGGYTF
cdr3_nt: TGTGCCAGCAGTGAAGCGGGACCCGGTGGCTACACCTTC

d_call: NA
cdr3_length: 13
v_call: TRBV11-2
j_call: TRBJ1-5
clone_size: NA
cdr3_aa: CASSLDLAGSQHF
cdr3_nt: TGTGCCAGCAGCTTAGATCTGGCAGGGTCCCAGCATTTT

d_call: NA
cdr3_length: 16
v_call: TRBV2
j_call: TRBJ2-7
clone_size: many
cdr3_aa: CASMVRRQRPSYEQYF
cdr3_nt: TGTGCCAGCATGGTGAGAAGGCAGAGACCCTCCTACGAGCAGTACTTC

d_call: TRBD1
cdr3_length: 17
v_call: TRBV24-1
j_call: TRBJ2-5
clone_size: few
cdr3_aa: CATSDFARDRGQETQYF
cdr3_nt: TGTGCCACCAGTGATTTCGCTCGGGACAGGGGTCAAGAGACCCAGTACTTC